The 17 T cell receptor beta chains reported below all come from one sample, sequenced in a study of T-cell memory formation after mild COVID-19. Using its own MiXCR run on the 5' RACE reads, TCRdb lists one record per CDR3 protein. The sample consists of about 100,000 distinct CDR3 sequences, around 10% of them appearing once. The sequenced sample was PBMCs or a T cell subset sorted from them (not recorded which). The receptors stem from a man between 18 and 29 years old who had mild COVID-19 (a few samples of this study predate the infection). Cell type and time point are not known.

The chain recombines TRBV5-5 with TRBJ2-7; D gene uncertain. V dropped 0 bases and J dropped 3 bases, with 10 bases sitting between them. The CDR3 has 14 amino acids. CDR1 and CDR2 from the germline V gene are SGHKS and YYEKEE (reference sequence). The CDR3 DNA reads TGTGCCAGCAGCTTGGGGATGGGCCACTACGAGCAGTACGTC. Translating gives CASSLGMGHYEQYV.

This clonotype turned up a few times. The CDR3 coding sequence is TGCAGTGCACGGACAGGGAGCTCCTACGAGCAGTACGTC. Translation: CSARTGSSYEQYV. This rearrangement joins TRBV20-1 to TRBJ2-7, with 8 bases that match TRBD1. The CDR3 totals 13 residues. V gave up 6 bases and J gave up 0 bases; unmatched junction bases: 4. The germline V gene encodes CDR1 DFQATT and CDR2 SNEGSKA (reference sequence).

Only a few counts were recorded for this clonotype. The CDR3 loop is CASSETGALGKNIQYF. The CDR3 bases are TGTGCCAGCAGCGAGACAGGGGCCCTGGGGAAAAACATTCAGTACTTC. The V and J genes are TRBV7-8 and TRBJ2-4, with TRBD1 identical over 8 bases. The V gene end was trimmed by 5 bases and the J gene end by 4 bases; junction bases not matched to a gene: 10. Germline CDR1 SGHVS, CDR2 FQNEAQ. CDR3 length: 16 residues.

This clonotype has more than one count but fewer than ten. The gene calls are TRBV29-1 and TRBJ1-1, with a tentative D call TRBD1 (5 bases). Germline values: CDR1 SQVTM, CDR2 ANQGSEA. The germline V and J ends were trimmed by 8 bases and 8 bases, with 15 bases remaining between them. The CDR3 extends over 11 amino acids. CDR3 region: CSQVVGPEAFF. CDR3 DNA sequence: TGCAGCCAGGTCGTGGGACCCGAAGCTTTCTTT.

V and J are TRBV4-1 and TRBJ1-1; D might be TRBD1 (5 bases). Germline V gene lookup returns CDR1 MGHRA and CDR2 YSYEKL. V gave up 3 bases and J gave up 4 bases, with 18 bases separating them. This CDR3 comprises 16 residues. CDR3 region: CASSQGLQGVFTEAFF. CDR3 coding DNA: TGCGCCAGCAGCCAGGGTCTCCAAGGGGTATTCACTGAAGCTTTCTTT.

The CDR3 is CASSLRAGGPGYTF. In DNA form, the CDR3 reads TGTGCCAGCAGCCTAAGGGCTGGAGGTCCTGGCTACACCTTC. The rearrangement links TRBV7-9 to TRBJ1-2, with no clear D. Germline CDR1 is SEHNR and CDR2 is FQNEAQ (reference sequence). Trimming pared 5 bases from V and 7 bases from J, leaving 17 bases between. CDR3 length: 14 residues.

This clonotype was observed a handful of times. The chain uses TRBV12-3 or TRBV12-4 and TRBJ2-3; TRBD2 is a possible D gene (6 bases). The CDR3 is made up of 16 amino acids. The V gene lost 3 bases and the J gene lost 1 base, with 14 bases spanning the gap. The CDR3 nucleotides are TGTGCCAGCAGTTTGAGGGCTAGCGCCCGCACAGATACGCAGTATTTT. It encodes CASSLRASARTDTQYF.

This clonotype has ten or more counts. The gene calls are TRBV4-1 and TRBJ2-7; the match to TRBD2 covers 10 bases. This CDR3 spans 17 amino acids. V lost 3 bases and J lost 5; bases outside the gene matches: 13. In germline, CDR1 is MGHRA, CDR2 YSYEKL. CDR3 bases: TGCGCCAGCAGCCACGGATTTAGCGGGGGGAATGATGACGAGCAGTACTTC. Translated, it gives CASSHGFSGGNDDEQYF.

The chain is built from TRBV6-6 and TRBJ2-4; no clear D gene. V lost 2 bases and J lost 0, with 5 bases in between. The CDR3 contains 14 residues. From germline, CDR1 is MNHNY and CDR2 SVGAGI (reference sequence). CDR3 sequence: CASSYILAKNIQYF. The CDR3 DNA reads TGTGCCAGCAGTTACATTCTAGCCAAAAACATTCAGTACTTC.

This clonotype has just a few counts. CDR3: CASSPPIRQGIDYGYTF. For the CDR3, the DNA is TGTGCCAGCTCACCACCCATAAGACAGGGGATCGACTATGGCTACACCTTC. J is TRBJ1-2 and V is TRBV18, with 8 bases aligning to TRBD1. The germline gives CDR1 KGHSH, CDR2 LQKENI. The CDR3 sequence is 17 residues long. V shed 0 bases and J 3 bases; nucleotides not matched to a gene: 9.

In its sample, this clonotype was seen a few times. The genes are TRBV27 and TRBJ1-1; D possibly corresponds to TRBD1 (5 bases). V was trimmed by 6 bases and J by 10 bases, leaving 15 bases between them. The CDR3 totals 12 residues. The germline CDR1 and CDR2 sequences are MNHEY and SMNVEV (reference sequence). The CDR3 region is CASSPGGLGAFF. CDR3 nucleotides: TGTGCCAGCAGCCCTGGGGGGTTAGGAGCTTTCTTT.

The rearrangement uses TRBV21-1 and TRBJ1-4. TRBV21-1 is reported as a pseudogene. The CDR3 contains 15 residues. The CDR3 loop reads CASSKAGREGEKLFF. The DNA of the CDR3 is TGTGCCAGCAGCAAGGCGGGTAGGGAAGGTGAAAAACTGTTTTTT.

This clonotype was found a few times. The CDR3 protein is CAWNRDHREQYF. CDR3 sequence (DNA): TGTGCCTGGAATAGGGATCATCGCGAGCAGTACTTC. This rearrangement joins TRBV30 to TRBJ2-7; D uncertain. V shed 4 bases and J shed 6 bases, with 13 bases lying between them. The germline CDR1 and CDR2 sequences are GTSNPN and SVGIG (reference sequence). The CDR3 consists of 12 residues.

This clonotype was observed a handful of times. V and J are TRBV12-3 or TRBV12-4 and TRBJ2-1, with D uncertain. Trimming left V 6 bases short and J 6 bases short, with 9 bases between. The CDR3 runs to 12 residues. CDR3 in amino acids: CASRAPSNEQFF. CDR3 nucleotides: TGTGCCAGCAGGGCACCCTCCAATGAGCAGTTCTTC.

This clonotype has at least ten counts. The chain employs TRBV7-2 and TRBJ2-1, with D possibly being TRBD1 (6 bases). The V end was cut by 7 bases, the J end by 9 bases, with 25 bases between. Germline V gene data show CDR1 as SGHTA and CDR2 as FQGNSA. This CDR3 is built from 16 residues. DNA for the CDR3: TGTGCCAGCACCGCTGGGGGCATGGGGCTAATAAGTGAGCAGTTCTTC. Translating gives CASTAGGMGLISEQFF.

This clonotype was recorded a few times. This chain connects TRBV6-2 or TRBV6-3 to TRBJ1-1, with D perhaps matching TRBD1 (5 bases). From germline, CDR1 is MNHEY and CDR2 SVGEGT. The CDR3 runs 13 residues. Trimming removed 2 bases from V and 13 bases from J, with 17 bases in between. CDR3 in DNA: TGTGCCAGCAGTTACGGGGCAGGGATGTTTGTTTTCTTT. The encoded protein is CASSYGAGMFVFF.

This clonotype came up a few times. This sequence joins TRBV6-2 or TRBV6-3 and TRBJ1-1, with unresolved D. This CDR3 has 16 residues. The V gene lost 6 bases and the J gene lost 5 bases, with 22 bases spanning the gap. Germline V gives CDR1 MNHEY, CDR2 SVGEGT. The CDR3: CASSFRTLGGRTEAFF. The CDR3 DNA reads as TGTGCCAGCAGCTTCCGGACGTTAGGAGGAAGAACTGAAGCTTTCTTT.